Listed here are 18 T cell receptor beta chains from one sample, sequenced in a study of identical twins. One entry per CDR3 protein, called by TCRdb with MiXCR from the 5' RACE reads. The data contain hundreds of thousands of distinct CDR3 sequences, roughly an eighth of them singletons. This same sample was also part of a study on yellow fever vaccine responses in identical twins.

The sequencing input was PBMCs. The receptors were sampled from a woman younger than 35 in good health.

This chain joins TRBV2 and TRBJ2-3, with TRBD2 matching 8 bases. This CDR3 is 15 amino acids long. The J segment lost 3 bases and the V segment lost 7 bases, leaving 9 bases of the junction unmatched. Germline V gives CDR1 SNHLY, CDR2 FYNNEI. In nucleotides, the CDR3 is TGTGCCAGCACCGAGTCGGGGGGGGCAACAGATACGCAGTATTTT. Amino acids: CASTESGGATDTQYF.

This clonotype has at least ten counts. The chain combines TRBV24-1 with TRBJ2-3, with D possibly TRBD1 on 6 matching bases. The CDR3 has 16 residues. Trimming cost V 3 bases and J 0 bases, with 12 bases left between them. In germline, CDR1 is KGHDR, CDR2 SFDVKD. This CDR3 reads CATSDAGTPSTDTQYF. Written as DNA, the CDR3 is TGTGCCACCAGTGATGCCGGGACACCCAGCACAGATACGCAGTATTTT.

This clonotype appeared many times. CDR3 sequence (DNA): TGTGCCAGCAGTTTAGCGGACAGGGGTTTGGAGCCCCAGCATTTT. Protein product: CASSLADRGLEPQHF. The chain carries TRBV12-3 or TRBV12-4 and TRBJ1-5, with TRBD1 matching over 9 bases. This CDR3 contains 15 residues. The J segment lost 8 bases and the V segment lost 0 bases, leaving 5 bases of the junction unmatched.

At least ten counts were recorded for this clonotype. V and J are TRBV6-4 and TRBJ2-3; D might be TRBD1 (6 bases). Trimming cost V 0 bases and J 4 bases, with 14 bases left between them. From germline, CDR1 is MRHNA and CDR2 SNTAGT. The CDR3 is 16 residues long. The CDR3: CASSDSSGKGADTQYF. In DNA form, the CDR3 reads TGTGCCAGCAGTGACTCTTCGGGGAAGGGGGCAGATACGCAGTATTTT.

V gene TRBV28 combines with J gene TRBJ2-7, with 14 bases identical to TRBD2. With V trimmed by 3 bases and J by 0 bases, 4 bases remained unmatched. CDR1 and CDR2 (germline): MDHEN, SYDVKM. The CDR3 sequence is 17 residues long. The CDR3 is CASSFRLAGGSSYEQYF. In DNA form, the CDR3 reads TGTGCCAGCAGTTTCAGACTAGCGGGAGGGAGCTCCTACGAGCAGTACTTC. Full variable domain (remainder filled in from reference TRBV28 and TRBJ2-7): DVKVTQSSRYLVKRTGEKVFLECVQDMDHENMFWYRQDPGLGLRLIYFSYDVKMKEKGDIPEGYSVSREKKERFSLILESASTNQTSMYLCASSFRLAGGSSYEQYFGPGTRLTVT.

This rearrangement joins TRBV5-1 to TRBJ2-3, with TRBD1 identical over 7 bases. V lost 0 bases to trimming and J lost 8 bases; unmatched junction nucleotides: 6. CDR1 and CDR2 (germline): SGHRS, YFSETQ. This CDR3 has 14 residues. CDR3 region: CASSLATGSSTQYF. DNA for the CDR3: TGCGCCAGCAGCTTGGCGACAGGGAGTTCTACGCAGTATTTT.

This clonotype was observed a few times. The J gene is TRBJ2-3, the V gene TRBV7-9; D remains unclear. The V gene's germline CDR1 is SEHNR and CDR2 FQNEAQ (reference sequence). CDR3 length equals 17 residues. Trimming removed 2 bases from V and 5 bases from J, with 20 bases in between. The CDR3 loop is CASSLPLVGIRGDTQYF. The CDR3 coding sequence is TGTGCCAGCAGCTTACCCCTAGTGGGGATCAGAGGAGATACGCAGTATTTT.

This clonotype has just a few counts. The V call is TRBV29-1, the J call TRBJ2-3; D is unresolved. Germline-derived CDR1 and CDR2 are SQVTM and ANQGSEA. The CDR3 has 13 residues. V was cut by 4 bases and J by 5 bases, with 13 bases left in between. The CDR3 is CSVGLNQRDTQYF. In DNA form, the CDR3 reads TGCAGCGTTGGGCTAAATCAGAGAGATACGCAGTATTTT.

This sequence joins TRBV7-9 and TRBJ2-1, with 8 bases matching TRBD2. The germline gives CDR1 SEHNR, CDR2 FQNEAQ (reference sequence). The CDR3 loop spans 15 amino acids. The CDR3 loop is CATTAGTRIYNEQFF. The CDR3 nucleotides are TGTGCGACCACCGCCGGGACTAGGATTTACAATGAGCAGTTCTTC.

The chain combines TRBV11-2 with TRBJ2-7, with D maybe TRBD1 (5 bases). V was shortened by 5 bases and J by 2 bases, with 16 bases between the two germline ends. The CDR3 is 15 residues long. Per the germline V gene, CDR1 is SGHAT and CDR2 is FQNNGV. The CDR3 protein is CASSPQDTLAYEQYF. The DNA of the CDR3 is TGTGCCAGCAGCCCACAGGACACATTAGCCTACGAGCAGTACTTC.

This clonotype was recorded a few times. The chain employs TRBV7-8 and TRBJ2-1; tentatively, D is TRBD2 (6 bases). Germline CDR1 SGHVS, CDR2 FQNEAQ. Trimming removed 0 bases at V and 0 bases at J, with 12 bases between. The CDR3 runs to 17 residues. CDR3 in amino acids: CASSLARGASSYNEQFF. The CDR3 nucleotides are TGTGCCAGCAGCTTAGCTCGCGGGGCCAGCTCCTACAATGAGCAGTTCTTC.

As DNA, the CDR3 is TGTGCCAGCAGTGCGACAACAGGGTTTGGGAGTGGAGCTTTCTTT. It codes for CASSATTGFGSGAFF. The chain joins TRBV2 to TRBJ1-1; possibly TRBD1 for D (6 bases). This CDR3 comprises 15 residues. Germline lookup yields CDR1 SNHLY and CDR2 FYNNEI. V dropped 4 bases and J dropped 10 bases, with 22 bases sitting between them.

This clonotype was recorded a few times. This rearrangement joins TRBV27 to TRBJ1-6; D gene unclear. V dropped 4 bases and J dropped 7 bases, with 14 bases sitting between them. This CDR3 contains 15 residues. CDR1 and CDR2 from the germline V gene are MNHEY and SMNVEV (reference sequence). CDR3 in DNA: TGTGCCAGCAGTTCTCCCGGGGTGGGGAATTCACCCCTCCACTTT. This translates into CASSSPGVGNSPLHF.

This clonotype was seen many times. This chain links TRBV12-3 or TRBV12-4 with TRBJ2-3; the match to TRBD2 covers 10 bases. This CDR3 comprises 16 residues. The trim removed 3 bases at V and 3 bases at J, leaving 6 bases unmatched. The CDR3 coding sequence is TGTGCCAGCAGTTTGAGGGGACTAGCGCAGACAGATACGCAGTATTTT. Protein product: CASSLRGLAQTDTQYF.

This clonotype was picked up a small number of times. The V and J genes are TRBV15 and TRBJ2-2; unclear D gene. This CDR3 spans 14 amino acids. The germline V gene encodes CDR1 LNHNV and CDR2 YYDKDF (reference sequence). The ends were cut back, 3 bases at V and 1 base at J, with 6 bases in the middle. CDR3 DNA: TGTGCCACCAGCAGGGACGGGAACACCGGGGAGCTGTTTTTT. It encodes CATSRDGNTGELFF.

This clonotype appeared a few times. The gene calls are TRBV29-1 and TRBJ2-1; 12 bases align to TRBD1. CDR1 and CDR2 from the germline V gene are SQVTM and ANQGSEA. The CDR3 consists of 16 residues. With V trimmed by 1 base and J by 3 bases, 4 bases remained unmatched. DNA for the CDR3: TGCAGCGTTGAAGGGGACAGGGGGCATTTCTACAATGAGCAGTTCTTC. Amino acid sequence: CSVEGDRGHFYNEQFF.

This clonotype turned up a few times. The chain recombines TRBV14 with TRBJ2-7; 11 nucleotides align to TRBD2. This CDR3 is 15 amino acids long. V shed 3 bases and J 3 bases; nucleotides not matched to a gene: 4. Germline V gene data show CDR1 as SGHDN and CDR2 as FVKESK. This chain's CDR3 is CASSHPGLADYEQYF. The CDR3 coding sequence is TGTGCCAGCAGCCACCCGGGACTAGCGGACTACGAGCAGTACTTC.

This clonotype has just a few counts. The V and J genes are TRBV7-8 and TRBJ2-5, with D possibly matching TRBD1 (8 bases). The germline V and J ends were trimmed by 6 bases and 4 bases, with 15 bases remaining between them. The CDR3 runs to 14 residues. Germline V gives CDR1 SGHVS, CDR2 FQNEAQ. CDR3 residues: CASRATGGAETQYF. In DNA, the CDR3 is TGTGCCAGCAGGGCTACAGGGGGGGCAGAGACCCAGTACTTC. Drawing the rest from reference TRBV7-8 and TRBJ2-5, the complete variable domain is GAGVSQSPRYKVAKRGQDVALRCDPISGHVSLFWYQQALGQGPEFLTYFQNEAQLDKSGLPSDRFFAERPEGSVSTLKIQRTQQEDSAVYLCASRATGGAETQYFGPGTRLLVL.